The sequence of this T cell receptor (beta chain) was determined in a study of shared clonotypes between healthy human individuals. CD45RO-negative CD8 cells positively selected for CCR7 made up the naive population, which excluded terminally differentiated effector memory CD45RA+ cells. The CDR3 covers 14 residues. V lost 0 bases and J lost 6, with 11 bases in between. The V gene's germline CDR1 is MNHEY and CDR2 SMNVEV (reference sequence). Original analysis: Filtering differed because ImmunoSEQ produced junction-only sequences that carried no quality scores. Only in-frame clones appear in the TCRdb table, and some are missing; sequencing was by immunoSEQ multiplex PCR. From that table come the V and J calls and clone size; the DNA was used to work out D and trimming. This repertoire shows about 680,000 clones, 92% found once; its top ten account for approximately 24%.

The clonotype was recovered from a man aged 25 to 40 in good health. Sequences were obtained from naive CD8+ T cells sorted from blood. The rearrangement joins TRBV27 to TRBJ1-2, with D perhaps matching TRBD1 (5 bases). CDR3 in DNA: TGTGCCAGCAGTTTATCGTGGGCGGGGGATGGCTACACCTTC. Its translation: CASSLSWAGDGYTF.